This paragraph covers one T cell receptor (beta chain) sequence. Its antigen has not been determined. No base quality values were provided; no much bigger clone lies one nucleotide off. This entry is derived from a study of CD8 T cells in ankylosing spondylitis listed by TCRdb under 2017. Study-level background: The study profiled T cell receptor beta repertoires in healthy donors and ankylosing spondylitis patients to find disease-linked TCR variants. The whole study cohort included 85 to 120 healthy donors and around 25 ankylosing spondylitis patients. Peripheral blood was sampled, and synovial fluid was also collected from ankylosing spondylitis patients.

The CDR3 sequence holds 16 residues, the cysteine and phenylalanine included. Solely the CDR3 DNA is kept, with 48 bases framed from the first base. Via the germline V gene, CDR1 is SGHRS and CDR2 YFSETQ. V ends up 3 bases short and J 4 bases short, with an unmatched junction base count of 8. Sequencing instrument: Illumina HiSeq 2500. TCR beta libraries were prepared by quantitative 5'-RACE with molecular barcodes. As for how the authors treated the data: A new computational method, built on a probabilistic model of VDJ rearrangement, was used to identify disease-linked TCR variants. TCRdb reran the public reads through fastp at Q25 and MiXCR, keeping productive beta chains. Rows merge per CDR3 protein into single entries with the most common DNA and genes. The V and J calls shown here were made by TCRdb, not taken from the authors' results. Recorded for this sample are just under 350,000 distinct CDR3 sequences; about 15% of them occurred a single time. The ten largest clones represent 0.95% to 1.4% of the sample.

On the study overall, not on this receptor specifically: Significant enrichment of the disease-linked clones was reported in matched synovial fluid samples from ankylosing spondylitis patients. A TCR beta motif of eight highly homologous amino acid variants appeared characteristic of blood from ankylosing spondylitis patients. The disease-linked clones showed a CD8+ phenotype and occurred at relatively low frequencies in peripheral blood. Some motif variants had previously been reported in the synovial fluid and blood of reactive arthritis patients, which suggests shared mechanisms of disease initiation.

Sequencing input: blood, either unsorted or a sorted T cell fraction (not recorded which). The sequence derives from a male donor with ankylosing spondylitis or in good health (not recorded which). The receptor chain draws on TRBV5-1 and TRBJ2-7; 12 bases in between match TRBD2. The CDR3 amino acid sequence is: CASSSPSGGAGYEQYF. The bases read TGCGCCAGCAGCTCCCCTAGCGGGGGGGCCGGATACGAGCAGTACTTC.